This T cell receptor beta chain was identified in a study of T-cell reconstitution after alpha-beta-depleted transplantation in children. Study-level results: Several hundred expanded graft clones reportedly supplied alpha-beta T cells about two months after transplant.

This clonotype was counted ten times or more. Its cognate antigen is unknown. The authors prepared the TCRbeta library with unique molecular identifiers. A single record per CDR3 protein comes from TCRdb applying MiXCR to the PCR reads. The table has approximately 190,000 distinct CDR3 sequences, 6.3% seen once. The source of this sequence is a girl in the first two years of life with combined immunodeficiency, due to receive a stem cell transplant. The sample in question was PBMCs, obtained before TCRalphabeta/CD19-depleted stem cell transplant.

CDR3 nucleotide sequence: TGTGCCAGCAGCCAAGATTTAATAGGGAGGGGCGCTGAAGCTTTCTTT. Translated: CASSQDLIGRGAEAFF. V is TRBV4-2 and J is TRBJ1-1; TRBD1 is a possible D gene (5 bases). Germline V gene sequence: CDR1 LGHNA, CDR2 YNFKEQ. The CDR3 covers 16 residues. With 0 bases removed from V and 6 bases from J, the gap between germline ends came to 17 bases.